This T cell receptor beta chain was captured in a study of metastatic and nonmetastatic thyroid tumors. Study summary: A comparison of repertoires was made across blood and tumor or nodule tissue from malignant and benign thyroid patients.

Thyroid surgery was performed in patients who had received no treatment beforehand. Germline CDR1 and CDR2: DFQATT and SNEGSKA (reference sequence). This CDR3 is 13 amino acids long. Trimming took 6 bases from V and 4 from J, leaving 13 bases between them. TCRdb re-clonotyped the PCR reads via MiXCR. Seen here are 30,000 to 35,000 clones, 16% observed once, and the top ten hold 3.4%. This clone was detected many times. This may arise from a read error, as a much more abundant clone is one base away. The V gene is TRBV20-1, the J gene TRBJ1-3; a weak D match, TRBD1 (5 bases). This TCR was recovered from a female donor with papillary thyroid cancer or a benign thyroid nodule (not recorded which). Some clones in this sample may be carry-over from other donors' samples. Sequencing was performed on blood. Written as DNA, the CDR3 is TGCAGTGCCGGGGCCCGGGCAGGAAACACCATATATTTT. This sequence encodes CSAGARAGNTIYF.